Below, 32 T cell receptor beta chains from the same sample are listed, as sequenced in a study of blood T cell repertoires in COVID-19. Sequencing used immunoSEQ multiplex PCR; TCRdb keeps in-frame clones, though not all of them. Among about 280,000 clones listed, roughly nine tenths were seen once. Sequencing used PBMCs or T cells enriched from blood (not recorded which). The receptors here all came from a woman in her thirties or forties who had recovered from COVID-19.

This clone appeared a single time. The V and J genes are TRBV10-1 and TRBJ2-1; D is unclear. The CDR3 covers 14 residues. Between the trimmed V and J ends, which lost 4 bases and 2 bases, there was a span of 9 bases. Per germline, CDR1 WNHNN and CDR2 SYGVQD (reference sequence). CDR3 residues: CASSAETAYNEQFF. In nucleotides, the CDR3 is TGCGCCAGCAGTGCGGAGACGGCCTACAATGAGCAGTTCTTC.

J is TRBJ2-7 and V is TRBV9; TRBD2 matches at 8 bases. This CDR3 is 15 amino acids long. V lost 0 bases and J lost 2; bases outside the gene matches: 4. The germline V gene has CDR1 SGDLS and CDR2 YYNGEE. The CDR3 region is CASSVGTSGPYEQYF. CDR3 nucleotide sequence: TGTGCCAGCAGCGTAGGCACTAGCGGACCCTACGAGCAGTACTTC.

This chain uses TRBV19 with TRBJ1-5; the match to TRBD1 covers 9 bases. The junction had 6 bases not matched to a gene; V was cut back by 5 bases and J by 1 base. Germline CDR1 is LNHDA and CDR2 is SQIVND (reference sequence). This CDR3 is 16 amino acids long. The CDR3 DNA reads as TGTGCCAGTAGTCCCGGACAGGGGCGAAGCAATCAGCCCCAGCATTTT. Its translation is CASSPGQGRSNQPQHF.

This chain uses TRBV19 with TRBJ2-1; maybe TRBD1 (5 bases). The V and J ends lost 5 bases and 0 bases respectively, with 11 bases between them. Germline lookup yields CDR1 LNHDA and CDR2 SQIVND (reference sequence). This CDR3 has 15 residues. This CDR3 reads CASSDSGYSYNEQFF. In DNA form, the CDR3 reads TGTGCCAGTAGTGACAGTGGATACTCCTACAATGAGCAGTTCTTC.

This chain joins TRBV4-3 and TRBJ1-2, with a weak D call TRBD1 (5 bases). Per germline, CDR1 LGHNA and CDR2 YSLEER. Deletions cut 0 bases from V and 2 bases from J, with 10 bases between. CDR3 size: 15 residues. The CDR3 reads CASSQETGTNYGYTF. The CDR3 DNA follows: TGCGCCAGCAGCCAAGAAACAGGAACAAACTATGGCTACACCTTC.

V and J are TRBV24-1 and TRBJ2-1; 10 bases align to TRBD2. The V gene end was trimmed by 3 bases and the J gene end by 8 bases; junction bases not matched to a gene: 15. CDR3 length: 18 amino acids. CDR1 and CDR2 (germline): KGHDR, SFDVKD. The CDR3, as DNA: TGTGCCACCAGTGATACCCTCGCCCCTAGCGGGAGTGGGTATGAGCAGTTCTTC. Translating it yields CATSDTLAPSGSGYEQFF.

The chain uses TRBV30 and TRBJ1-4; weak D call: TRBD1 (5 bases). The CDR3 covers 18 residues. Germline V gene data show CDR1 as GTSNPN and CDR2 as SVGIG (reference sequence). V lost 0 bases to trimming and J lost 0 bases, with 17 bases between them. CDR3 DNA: TGTGCCTGGAGTGTAGGCCGGACAAACTATGCAACTAATGAAAAACTGTTTTTT. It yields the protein CAWSVGRTNYATNEKLFF.

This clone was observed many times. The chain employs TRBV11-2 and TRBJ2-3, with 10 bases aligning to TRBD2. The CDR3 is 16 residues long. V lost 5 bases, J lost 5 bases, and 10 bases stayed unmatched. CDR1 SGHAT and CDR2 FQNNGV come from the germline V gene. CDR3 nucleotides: TGTGCCAGCAGCCCCCTAGCGGGAGTTTTAGGAGATACGCAGTATTTT. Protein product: CASSPLAGVLGDTQYF.

CDR3 region: CAIRSGRDEQYF. Here the CDR3 DNA reads TGTGCCATCAGGAGCGGGAGGGACGAGCAGTACTTC. The gene calls are TRBV10-3 and TRBJ2-7, with 10 bases matching TRBD2. The CDR3 has 12 amino acids. Trimming at V came to 6 bases and at J to 5 bases, leaving 1 base not matched to a gene. Looked up from germline, CDR1 is ENHRY and CDR2 is SYGVKD.

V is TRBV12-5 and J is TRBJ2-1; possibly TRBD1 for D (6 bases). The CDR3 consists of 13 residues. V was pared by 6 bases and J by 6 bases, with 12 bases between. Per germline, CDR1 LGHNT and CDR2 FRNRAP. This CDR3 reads CASGQQGLNEQFF. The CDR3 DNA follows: TGTGCTAGTGGCCAGCAGGGGCTCAATGAGCAGTTCTTC.

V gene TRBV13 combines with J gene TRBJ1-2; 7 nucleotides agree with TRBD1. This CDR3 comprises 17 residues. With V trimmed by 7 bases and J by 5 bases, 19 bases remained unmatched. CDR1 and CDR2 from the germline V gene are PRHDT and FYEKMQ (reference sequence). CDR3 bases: TGTGCCAGCACCACCCTGACCCCCCGGACAGGCCTTTATGGCTACACCTTC. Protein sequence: CASTTLTPRTGLYGYTF.

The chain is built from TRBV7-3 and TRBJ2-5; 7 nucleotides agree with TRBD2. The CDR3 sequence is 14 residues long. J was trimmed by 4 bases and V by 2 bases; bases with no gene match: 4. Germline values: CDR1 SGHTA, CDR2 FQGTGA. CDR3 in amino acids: CASSLGGVRETQYF. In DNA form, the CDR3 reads TGTGCCAGCAGCTTAGGGGGGGTCCGAGAGACCCAGTACTTC.

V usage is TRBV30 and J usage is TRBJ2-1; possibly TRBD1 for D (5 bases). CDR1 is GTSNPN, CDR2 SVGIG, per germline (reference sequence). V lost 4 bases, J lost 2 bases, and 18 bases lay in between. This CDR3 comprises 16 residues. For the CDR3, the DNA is TGTGCCTGGATATCCCCGGGCCTAGGGGCCTACAATGAGCAGTTCTTC. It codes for CAWISPGLGAYNEQFF.

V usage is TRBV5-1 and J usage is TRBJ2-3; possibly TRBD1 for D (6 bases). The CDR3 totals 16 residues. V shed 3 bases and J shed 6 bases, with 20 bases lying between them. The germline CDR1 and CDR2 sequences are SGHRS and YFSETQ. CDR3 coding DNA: TGCGCCAGCAGCTCACAACCGTCACAGGGTCCCGATACGCAGTATTTT. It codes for CASSSQPSQGPDTQYF.

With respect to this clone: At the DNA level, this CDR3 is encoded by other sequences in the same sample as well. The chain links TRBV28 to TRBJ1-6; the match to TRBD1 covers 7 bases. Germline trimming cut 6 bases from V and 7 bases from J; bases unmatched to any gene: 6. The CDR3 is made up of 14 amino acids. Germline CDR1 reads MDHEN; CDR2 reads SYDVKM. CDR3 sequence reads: CASSLDRVNSPLHF. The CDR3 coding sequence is TGTGCCAGCAGCCTTGACAGGGTAAATTCACCCCTCCACTTT.

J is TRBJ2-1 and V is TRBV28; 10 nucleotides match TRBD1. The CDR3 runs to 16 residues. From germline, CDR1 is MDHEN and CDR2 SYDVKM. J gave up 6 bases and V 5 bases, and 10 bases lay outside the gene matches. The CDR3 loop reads CASSGLRDRGGNEQFF. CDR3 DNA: TGTGCCAGCAGTGGACTCCGGGACAGGGGAGGCAATGAGCAGTTCTTC.

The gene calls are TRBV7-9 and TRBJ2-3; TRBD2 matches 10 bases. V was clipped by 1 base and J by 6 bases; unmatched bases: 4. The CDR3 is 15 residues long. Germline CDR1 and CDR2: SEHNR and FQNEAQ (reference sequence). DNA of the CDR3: TGTGCCAGCAGCTTAGGTCTAGCGGGAGCGGATACGCAGTATTTT. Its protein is CASSLGLAGADTQYF. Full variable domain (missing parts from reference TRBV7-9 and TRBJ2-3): DTGVSQNPRHKITKRGQNVTFRCDPISEHNRLYWYRQTLGQGPEFLTYFQNEAQLEKSRLLSDRFSAERPKGSFSTLEIQRTEQGDSAMYLCASSLGLAGADTQYFGPGTRLTVL.

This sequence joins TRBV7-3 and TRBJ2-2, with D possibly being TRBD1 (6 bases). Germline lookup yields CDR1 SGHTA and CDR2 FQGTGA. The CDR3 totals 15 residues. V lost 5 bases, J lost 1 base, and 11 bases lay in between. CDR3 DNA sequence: TGTGCCAGCAGCCCCCAAGGGGGGAACACCGGGGAGCTGTTTTTT. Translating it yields CASSPQGGNTGELFF.

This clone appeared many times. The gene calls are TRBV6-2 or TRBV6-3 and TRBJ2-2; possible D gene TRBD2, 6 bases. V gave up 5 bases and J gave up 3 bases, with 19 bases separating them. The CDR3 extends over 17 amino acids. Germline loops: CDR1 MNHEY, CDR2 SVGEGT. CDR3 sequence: CASSPRWGVADTGELFF. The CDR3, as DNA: TGTGCCAGCAGTCCCCGCTGGGGGGTAGCGGACACCGGGGAGCTGTTTTTT.

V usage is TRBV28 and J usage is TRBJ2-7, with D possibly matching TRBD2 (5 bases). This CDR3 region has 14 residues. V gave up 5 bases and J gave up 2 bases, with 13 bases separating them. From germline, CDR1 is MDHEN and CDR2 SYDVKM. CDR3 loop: CASSRWTLTYEQYF. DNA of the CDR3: TGTGCCAGCAGTCGATGGACTCTCACCTACGAGCAGTACTTC. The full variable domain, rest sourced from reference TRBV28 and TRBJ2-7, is DVKVTQSSRYLVKRTGEKVFLECVQDMDHENMFWYRQDPGLGLRLIYFSYDVKMKEKGDIPEGYSVSREKKERFSLILESASTNQTSMYLCASSRWTLTYEQYFGPGTRLTVT.

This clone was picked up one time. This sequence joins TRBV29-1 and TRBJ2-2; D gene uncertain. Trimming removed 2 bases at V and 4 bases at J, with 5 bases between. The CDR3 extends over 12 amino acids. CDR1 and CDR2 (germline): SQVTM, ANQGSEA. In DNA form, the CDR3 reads TGCAGCGTTGAAACAGTCACCGGGGAGCTGTTTTTT. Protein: CSVETVTGELFF.

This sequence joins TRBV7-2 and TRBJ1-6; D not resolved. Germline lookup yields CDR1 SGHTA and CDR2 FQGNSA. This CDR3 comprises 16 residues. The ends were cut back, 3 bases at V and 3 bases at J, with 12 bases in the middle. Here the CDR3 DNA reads TGTGCCAGCAGCTTCACTGGCACAGTCTATAATTCACCCCTCCACTTT. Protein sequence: CASSFTGTVYNSPLHF.

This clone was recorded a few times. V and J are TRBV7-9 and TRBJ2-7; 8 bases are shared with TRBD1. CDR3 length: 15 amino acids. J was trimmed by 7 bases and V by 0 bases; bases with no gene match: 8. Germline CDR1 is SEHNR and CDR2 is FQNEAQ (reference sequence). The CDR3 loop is CASSLAGQGAREQYF. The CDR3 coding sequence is TGTGCCAGCAGCTTAGCGGGGCAGGGGGCGCGGGAGCAGTACTTC.

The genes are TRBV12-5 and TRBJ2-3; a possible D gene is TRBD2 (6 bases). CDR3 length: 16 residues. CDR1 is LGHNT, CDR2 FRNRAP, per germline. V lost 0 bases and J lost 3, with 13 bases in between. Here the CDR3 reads CASGLVLEGRTDTQYF. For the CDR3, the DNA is TGTGCTAGTGGTTTGGTACTGGAGGGGCGTACAGATACGCAGTATTTT.

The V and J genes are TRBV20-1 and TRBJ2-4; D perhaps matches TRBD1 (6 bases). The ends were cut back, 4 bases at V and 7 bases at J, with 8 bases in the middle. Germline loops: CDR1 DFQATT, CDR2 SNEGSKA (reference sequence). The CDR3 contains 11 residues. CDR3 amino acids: CSATQGNIQYF. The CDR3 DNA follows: TGCAGTGCTACCCAGGGGAACATTCAGTACTTC.

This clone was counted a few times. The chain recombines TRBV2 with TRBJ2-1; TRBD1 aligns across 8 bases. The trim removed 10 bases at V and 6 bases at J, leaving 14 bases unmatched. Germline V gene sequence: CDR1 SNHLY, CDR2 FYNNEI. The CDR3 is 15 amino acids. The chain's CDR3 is CATEIGRGLGNEQFF. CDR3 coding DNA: TGTGCCACTGAAATCGGCAGGGGGCTGGGCAATGAGCAGTTCTTC.

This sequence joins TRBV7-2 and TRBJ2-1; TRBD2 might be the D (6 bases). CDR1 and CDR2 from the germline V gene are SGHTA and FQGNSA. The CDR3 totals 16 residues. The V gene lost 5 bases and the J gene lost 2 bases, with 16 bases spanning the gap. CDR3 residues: CASSIRAGSPYNEQFF. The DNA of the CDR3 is TGTGCCAGCAGCATAAGGGCGGGGAGCCCCTACAATGAGCAGTTCTTC.

The CDR3 is CASSSHRTGGRTEAFF. DNA of the CDR3: TGTGCCAGCAGTTCCCATCGGACAGGGGGAAGGACTGAAGCTTTCTTT. V gene TRBV28 combines with J gene TRBJ1-1, with 10 positions matching TRBD1. The CDR3 consists of 16 residues. Germline values: CDR1 MDHEN, CDR2 SYDVKM. With V trimmed by 4 bases and J by 5 bases, 10 bases remained unmatched.

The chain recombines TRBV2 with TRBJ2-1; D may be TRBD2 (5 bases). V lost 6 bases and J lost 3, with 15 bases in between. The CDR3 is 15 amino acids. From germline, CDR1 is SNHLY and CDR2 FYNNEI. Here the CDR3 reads CASSPALVDYNEQFF. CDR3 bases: TGTGCCAGCAGCCCTGCACTAGTGGACTACAATGAGCAGTTCTTC.

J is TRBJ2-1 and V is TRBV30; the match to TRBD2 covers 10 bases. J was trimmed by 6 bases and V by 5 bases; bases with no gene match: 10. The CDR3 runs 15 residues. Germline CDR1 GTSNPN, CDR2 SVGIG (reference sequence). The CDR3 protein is CAWRRNSGGLNEQFF. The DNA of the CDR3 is TGTGCCTGGCGTCGGAATAGCGGGGGGCTCAATGAGCAGTTCTTC.

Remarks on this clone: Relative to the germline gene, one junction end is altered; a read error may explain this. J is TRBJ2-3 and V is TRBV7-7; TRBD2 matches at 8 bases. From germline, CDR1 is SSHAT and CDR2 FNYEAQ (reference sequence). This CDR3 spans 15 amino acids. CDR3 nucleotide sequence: TGTGCTAGCAGCTTGGGTAGCGGGATAGGAGATACGCAGTATTTT. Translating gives CASSLGSGIGDTQYF.

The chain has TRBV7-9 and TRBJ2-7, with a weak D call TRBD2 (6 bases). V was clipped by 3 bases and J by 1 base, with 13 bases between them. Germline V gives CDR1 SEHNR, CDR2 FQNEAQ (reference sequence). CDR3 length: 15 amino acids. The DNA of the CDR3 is TGTGCCAGCAGCTTCGCCGGGACTGATTCCTACGAGCAGTACTTC. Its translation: CASSFAGTDSYEQYF.